These T cell receptor beta chains were read from a single sample in a study of identical twins. TCRdb passed the 5' RACE reads through MiXCR, listing each CDR3 protein once. This table holds around 250,000 distinct CDR3 sequences, about 6.7% found once. These data were also filed under a second study, of T cells expressing NK-cell markers.

The sample was CD8+ T cells sorted from blood. These receptors were collected from a woman aged 18-35 years in good health. Each CDR3 is given with its conserved first and last residue. The D gene is left open where the match is weak. The size of a clone is reported for some rows only, either as once, few or many, or as a class for expanded clones.

j_call: TRBJ2-7
d_call: NA
v_call: TRBV10-1
clone_size: NA
cdr3_aa: CASRSGGSPSLYEQYF
cdr3_nt: TGCGCCAGCAGGTCCGGGGGTAGCCCGAGTTTATACGAGCAGTACTTC

j_call: TRBJ2-3
d_call: NA
v_call: TRBV6-2/TRBV6-3
clone_size: NA
cdr3_aa: CASSYLGKSTDTQYF
cdr3_nt: TGTGCCAGCAGTTACCTAGGGAAGAGCACAGATACGCAGTATTTT

j_call: TRBJ2-3
d_call: NA
v_call: TRBV4-1
clone_size: many
cdr3_aa: CASSQDRRADTQYF
cdr3_nt: TGCGCCAGCAGCCAAGATCGGCGGGCAGATACGCAGTATTTT

j_call: TRBJ1-1
d_call: NA
v_call: TRBV19
clone_size: few
cdr3_aa: CASRKWAEAFF
cdr3_nt: TGTGCCAGTAGGAAGTGGGCTGAAGCTTTCTTT

j_call: TRBJ2-5
d_call: TRBD2
v_call: TRBV7-9
clone_size: NA
cdr3_aa: CASSGRLAETQYF
cdr3_nt: TGTGCCAGCAGCGGGAGACTAGCCGAGACCCAGTACTTC

j_call: TRBJ2-5
d_call: TRBD1
v_call: TRBV9
clone_size: NA
cdr3_aa: CASSAAGTVQETQYF
cdr3_nt: TGTGCCAGCAGTGCTGCCGGGACAGTCCAAGAGACCCAGTACTTC

j_call: TRBJ1-1
d_call: NA
v_call: TRBV12-5
clone_size: many
cdr3_aa: CASGLGTTGLGAFF
cdr3_nt: TGTGCTAGTGGTTTGGGCACCACAGGATTAGGAGCTTTCTTT

j_call: TRBJ1-1
d_call: NA
v_call: TRBV7-8
clone_size: many
cdr3_aa: CASSSGHGAFF
cdr3_nt: TGTGCCAGCAGCTCCGGACACGGAGCTTTCTTT

j_call: TRBJ2-3
d_call: NA
v_call: TRBV12-3/TRBV12-4
clone_size: many
cdr3_aa: CASSFLGTDTQYF
cdr3_nt: TGTGCCAGCAGTTTTTTAGGCACAGATACGCAGTATTTT

j_call: TRBJ2-7
d_call: NA
v_call: TRBV19
clone_size: NA
cdr3_aa: CASSVTGTYEQYF
cdr3_nt: TGTGCCAGTAGCGTTACAGGTACCTACGAGCAGTACTTC

j_call: TRBJ2-4
d_call: TRBD2
v_call: TRBV5-6
clone_size: few
cdr3_aa: CASSLVNEASGSGGAKNIQYF
cdr3_nt: TGTGCCAGCAGCTTGGTGAACGAGGCTAGCGGGAGCGGGGGAGCCAAAAACATTCAGTACTTC

j_call: TRBJ1-2
d_call: TRBD1
v_call: TRBV12-3/TRBV12-4
clone_size: few
cdr3_aa: CASTPFPTHRGRDGYTF
cdr3_nt: TGTGCCAGCACTCCGTTTCCGACCCACAGGGGGAGAGATGGCTACACCTTC

j_call: TRBJ2-1
d_call: NA
v_call: TRBV11-2
clone_size: many
cdr3_aa: CASSSVNPTHEQFF
cdr3_nt: TGTGCCAGCAGCTCGGTCAACCCAACCCATGAGCAGTTCTTC

j_call: TRBJ2-7
d_call: NA
v_call: TRBV19
clone_size: few
cdr3_aa: CASSIAGRTYEQYF
cdr3_nt: TGTGCCAGTAGTATAGCGGGGCGGACCTACGAGCAGTACTTC

j_call: TRBJ1-5
d_call: NA
v_call: TRBV6-5
clone_size: few
cdr3_aa: CASSYSLGGSNQPQHF
cdr3_nt: TGTGCCAGCAGTTACTCCCTGGGGGGTAGCAATCAGCCCCAGCATTTT

j_call: TRBJ1-6
d_call: NA
v_call: TRBV15
clone_size: NA
cdr3_aa: CATSSDRGYSPLHF
cdr3_nt: TGTGCCACCAGCTCCGACCGGGGATATTCACCCCTCCACTTT

j_call: TRBJ2-7
d_call: NA
v_call: TRBV7-2
clone_size: few
cdr3_aa: CASSAAEGYEQYF
cdr3_nt: TGTGCCAGCAGCGCAGCGGAGGGCTACGAGCAGTACTTC

j_call: TRBJ2-4
d_call: NA
v_call: TRBV4-1
clone_size: NA
cdr3_aa: CASSQDSGPWGIQYF
cdr3_nt: TGCGCCAGCAGCCAAGATTCAGGCCCATGGGGCATTCAGTACTTC

j_call: TRBJ2-7
d_call: NA
v_call: TRBV9
clone_size: NA
cdr3_aa: CASSVGDTPYEQYF
cdr3_nt: TGTGCCAGCAGCGTAGGGGACACTCCCTACGAGCAGTACTTC

j_call: TRBJ2-7
d_call: NA
v_call: TRBV6-2/TRBV6-3
clone_size: NA
cdr3_aa: CASSPSSGTRGHEQYF
cdr3_nt: TGTGCCAGCAGTCCATCCTCCGGGACTCGCGGCCACGAGCAGTACTTC